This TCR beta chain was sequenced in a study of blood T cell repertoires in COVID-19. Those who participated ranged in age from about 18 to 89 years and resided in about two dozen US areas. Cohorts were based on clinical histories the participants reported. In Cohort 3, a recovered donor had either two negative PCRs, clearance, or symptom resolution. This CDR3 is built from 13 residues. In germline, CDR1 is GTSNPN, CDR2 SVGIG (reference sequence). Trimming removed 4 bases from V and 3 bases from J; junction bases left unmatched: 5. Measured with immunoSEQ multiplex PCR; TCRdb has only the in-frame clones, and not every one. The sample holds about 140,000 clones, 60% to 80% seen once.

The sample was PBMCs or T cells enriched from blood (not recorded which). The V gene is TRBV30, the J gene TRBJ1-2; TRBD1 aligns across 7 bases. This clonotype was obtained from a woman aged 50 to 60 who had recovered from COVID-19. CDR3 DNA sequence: TGTGCCTGGACCCCCGGACAGGACTATGGCTACACCTTC. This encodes CAWTPGQDYGYTF. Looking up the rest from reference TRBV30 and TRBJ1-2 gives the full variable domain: SQTIHQWPATLVQPVGSPLSLECTVEGTSNPNLYWYRQAAGRGLQLLFYSVGIGQISSEVPQNLSASRPQDRQFILSSKKLLLSDSGFYLCAWTPGQDYGYTFGSGTRLTVV.